This paragraph covers one T cell receptor beta chain sequence. This clone was detected a few times. Its antigen is currently not known. The sample holds no much larger clone one base away, and base qualities are not on file. Libraries came from the immunoSEQ multiplex PCR assay. For the multiplex PCR, a mixture combining 60 forward primers for TCR Vbeta segments and 13 reverse primers for TCR Jbeta segments was used. Amplification of the CDR3 region of rearranged TCR beta genes was performed with a multiplex PCR assay on genomic DNA. On the Illumina HiSeq System, the amplified TCR beta libraries were sequenced as 87-base-pair reads. The published analysis was carried out like this. A later analysis tallied 80 million to 95 million unique TCR beta chains across the 666 repertoires, and some 10 million of those chains were shared by two or more donors. A nearest-neighbor algorithm error-corrected the raw reads and collapsed the reads into unique sequences, merging closely related sequences to remove PCR and sequencing errors. Alignment of CDR3 sequences to IMGT reference sequences was used to assign V, D and J gene segments. For a sequence to be retained, at least a six-nucleotide match to both a V gene segment and a J gene segment was required. Rearrangements were classified as productive when the CDR3 lacked stop codons and remained in frame with V and J, and all other rearrangements were classified as non-productive. Following IMGT convention, CDR3 was defined as the stretch from the second conserved V-encoded cysteine to the conserved J-encoded phenylalanine. The earlier analysis of roughly 590 of the donors excluded sequences that lacked an unambiguous match to a single V gene segment. An earlier analysis of several hundred of the donors called V segments functional above 56.7% productive rearrangements and segregating when the between-donor standard deviation exceeded 5%. A statistical classification framework was built to diagnose cytomegalovirus status from the catalog of TCR beta chain sequences. A later analysis assigned V and J genes by comparing TCR nucleotide sequences with IMGT/GENE-DB human TR gene sequences. The TCRdist pipeline was used in a later analysis to assign CDR3 sequences and most-parsimonious VDJ recombination scenarios. In a later analysis, every TCR beta chain was defined by the combination of its CDR3 amino acid sequence and its V-gene family, and reads without a unique V-gene family were dropped. In a later analysis, fewer than 600 highly shared, low-generation-probability nucleotide sequences were removed to address suspected cross-contamination and a sequencing artifact. In a later analysis, a clonal expansion index was calculated for each public chain from normalized within-repertoire ranks of inferred template counts. In a later analysis, generation probabilities were computed using a VDJ recombination model fitted to out-of-frame rearrangements, and the results were checked against IGoR. Hypergeometric tests were used in a later analysis to score TCR-TCR, TCR-HLA and TCR-CMV co-occurrence, with a repertoire-size bias correction applied to the TCR pairs. In a later analysis, false discovery rates were estimated by permuting HLA or CMV assignments 20 times. In a later analysis, co-occurring TCRs were grouped with DBSCAN, and TCRdist sequence similarity was added when clustering was performed within HLA-allele-positive subsets. Co-occurrence clustering excluded repertoires with fewer than 30,000 or more than 120,000 public chains, plus five with anomalous nucleotide sharing. TCRdb obtained this table from immuneACCESS and retained in-frame rearrangements with V and J assigned. These tables miss some clones; where compared with another copy, unresolved V genes account for less than half of the shortfall, and the remainder is unexplained. V, J and clone size are taken as reported in that table, and D and trimming were inferred from the DNA itself. The sample has over 70,000 clones on record, roughly 72% of them singletons. 20% to 25% of the sample lies in the top ten.

The sample comes from a study of cytomegalovirus exposure and HLA in healthy donors (dated by TCRdb to 2016 to 2017). Describing the broader study: An earlier analysis of approximately 590 of the donors reported more than 250 Gb of sequence data and 117 million unique TCR beta sequences from 150 million to 200 million T cells. Every discovery cohort repertoire had been produced on one sequencing platform. Donor age, sex, ethnicity and CMV serostatus were compiled alongside the repertoire data. Among 398 genotyped donors of the cohort, an average of around 250,000 unique TCR beta nucleotide sequences was sequenced per donor, of which about 18% were non-productive. Along with the approximately 700-subject first cohort, a separate validation cohort of over 90 different subjects was used. In a later analysis, previously published TCR beta repertoires from hundreds of donors were re-analyzed and high-resolution HLA genotyping was added so that TCR occurrence patterns could be studied. Five DR-DQ haplotypes were handled as single units for association and clustering because linkage in the cohort was strong. Among the roughly 400 genotyped donors, approximately 82% belonged to the genetic ancestry cluster associated with self-reported Caucasian donors. The T cell repertoires of 700 or so subjects were profiled by immunosequencing and related to cytomegalovirus serostatus. About 320 gigabases of sequencing data and some 85 million unique TCR sequences were included in an early release covering several hundred HLA-typed donors. High-throughput TCR immunosequencing, statistical association of individual TCRs with disease status, and machine learning were combined to predict cytomegalovirus infection status. The study was designed to test whether signatures of past pathogen exposure could be identified by cataloging public T cell receptors. In an earlier analysis of 587 of the donors, high-throughput TCR beta sequencing was used to judge whether each TCR beta V gene segment behaved as functional or pseudogenic. Typing coverage varied by locus: roughly 629-640 donors for A, B, C, DRB1 and DQB1; roughly 510 for DQA1; over 600 for DPA1; roughly 450 for DPB1. Class I and class II HLA loci were covered by the typing at four-digit resolution. In a later genetic analysis, genome-wide SNP genotypes for about three fifths of the roughly 670 donors were used, and that subset was treated as a discovery cohort. In the later analysis, no new phenotypic data were used to find candidate immune exposures; instead, reliance was placed on TCR beta sequences and their occurrence across donors.

V is pared back by 5 bases and J by 2 bases, with 17 bases lying between the germline termini. Based on the germline V gene, the CDR1 and CDR2 sequences are SGHTA and FQGNSA. The CDR3 sequence holds 16 residues, the cysteine and phenylalanine included. The CDR3 DNA has 48 bases and is translated from base 1. Findings and caveats that apply to the study as a whole: Strong co-occurrence of HLA alleles, especially DR and DQ, made assigning TCR associations to individual alleles difficult. An association between a missense DCLRE1C variant and V-gene and J-gene trimming of TCR beta chains was found in a later genetic analysis and replicated in an independent cohort. This cohort had only TCR beta chains sequenced, and the lack of alpha or paired-chain data limited which features could be detected. In both the original and validation cohorts, the classifier was reported to diagnose cytomegalovirus status with high specificity and sensitivity. Most CMV-associated TCR beta chains appeared to be HLA-restricted in a later analysis, and the HLA associations seemed to be driven largely by CMV exposure. Because counts were too low, about 18 rarely observed V segments, including chromosome 9 orphons, were excluded from the earlier analysis of roughly 580 of the donors. In a later analysis, several top co-occurrence clusters were reported to appear linked to parvovirus B19, influenza, CMV and Epstein-Barr virus. According to a later genetic analysis, donors in an Asian-associated ancestry cluster had fewer N-insertions in productive TCRs than the roughly 670-donor mean. In a later analysis, the rate of TCR association differed among HLA loci, with DRB1 alleles having the most associated TCRs and HLA-C alleles having the fewest. The study gave a list of some 150 TCR beta chains associated with cytomegalovirus. A further reported finding was that TCR beta sequences accurately predicted the HLA-A and HLA-B alleles for most subjects in the first cohort. The 87-base-pair reads could not distinguish some IMGT-functional V segments, including TRBV6-2 and TRBV6-3, so those segments were excluded. Broadly in line with IMGT annotations, most TCR beta V segments showed up in productive rearrangements about 87% or about 30% of the time in an earlier analysis of several hundred of the donors. Presence/absence analyses assumed roughly uniform sequencing depth across donors, an assumption that may not hold. Across donors, most TCR sequences were observed very rarely, whereas some public TCRs were present in many individuals. In a later analysis, HLA-associated TCR beta chains were found to be more clonally expanded and to have lower generation probabilities than equally common non-associated chains. The authors suggested that the approach could potentially be extended to other disease states and immunological phenotypes. For the cohort, immune exposure information was limited to CMV serostatus. A cluster of highly shared sequence variants was judged likely to represent a technical artifact of the sequencing pipeline. Correlated functional status among segregating V segments might reflect linkage disequilibrium, but an unknown experimental factor could not be ruled out. In a later analysis, 16,951 TCR beta sequences were associated with specific HLA alleles at a false discovery rate of 0.05. Because HLA typing was missing for some donors at each locus, association tests included only the typed subset. A few of the identified cytomegalovirus-associated TCR beta chains were confirmed in vitro to be specific for cytomegalovirus antigens.

The cohort comprised under 700 healthy bone marrow donors. All cohort members were sampled while nominally healthy, although unrecorded immune exposures were likely present. The donor was CMV seropositive and was included in the group of 289 seropositive cohort members. Every donor gave a peripheral blood sample, and the peripheral blood mononuclear cells from that sample were used for TCR beta sequencing. Genomic DNA was extracted from the blood cell samples with the Qiagen DNeasy Blood Extraction Kit. The clonotype comes from a man aged 25 to 40 in good health and CMV-seropositive. The material sequenced was PBMCs. The sequence joins TRBV7-2 to TRBJ2-3; a tentative D call is TRBD2 (6 bases match). The CDR3 reads CASSPTGRRNTDTQYF. At the DNA level, the sequence is TGTGCCAGCAGCCCCACGGGGAGGCGCAACACAGATACGCAGTATTTT.